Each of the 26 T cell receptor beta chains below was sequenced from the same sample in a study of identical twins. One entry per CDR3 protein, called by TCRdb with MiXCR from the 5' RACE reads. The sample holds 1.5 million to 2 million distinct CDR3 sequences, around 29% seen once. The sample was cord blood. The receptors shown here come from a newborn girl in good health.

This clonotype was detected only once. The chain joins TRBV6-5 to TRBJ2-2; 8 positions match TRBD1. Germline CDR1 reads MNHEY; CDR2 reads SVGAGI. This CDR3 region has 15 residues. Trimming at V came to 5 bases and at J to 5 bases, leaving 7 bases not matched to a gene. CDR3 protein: CASSNPGQETGELFF. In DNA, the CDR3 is TGTGCCAGCAGTAACCCGGGACAGGAGACCGGGGAGCTGTTTTTT.

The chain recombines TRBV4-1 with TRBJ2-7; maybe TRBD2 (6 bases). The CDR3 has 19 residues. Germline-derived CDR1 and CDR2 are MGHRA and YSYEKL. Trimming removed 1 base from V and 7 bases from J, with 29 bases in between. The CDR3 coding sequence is TGCGCCAGCAGCCAAGTTAGGCCCACTAGCTATGTGGCCTACAATGAGCAGTACTTC. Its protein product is CASSQVRPTSYVAYNEQYF.

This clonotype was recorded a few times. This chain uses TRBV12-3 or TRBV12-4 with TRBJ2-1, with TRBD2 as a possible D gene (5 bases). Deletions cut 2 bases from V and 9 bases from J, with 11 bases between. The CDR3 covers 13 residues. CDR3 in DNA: TGTGCCAGCAGTTTACGCGGGTTTGCTGAGCAGTTCTTC. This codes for CASSLRGFAEQFF.

The DNA of the CDR3 is TGTGCCAGCAGTGAACTAGCGAAAAGCTCCTACAATGAGCAGTTCTTC. Amino acid sequence: CASSELAKSSYNEQFF. The chain carries TRBV25-1 and TRBJ2-1; maybe TRBD2 (6 bases). The CDR3 has 16 residues. In germline, CDR1 is MGHDK, CDR2 SYGVNS. Deletions cut 2 bases from V and 0 bases from J, with 11 bases between.

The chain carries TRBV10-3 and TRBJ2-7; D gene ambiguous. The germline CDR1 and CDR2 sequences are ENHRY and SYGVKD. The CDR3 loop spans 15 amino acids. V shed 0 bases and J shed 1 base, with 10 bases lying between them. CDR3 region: CAISESGRSSYEQYF. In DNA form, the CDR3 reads TGTGCCATCAGTGAGTCAGGACGTAGTTCCTACGAGCAGTACTTC.

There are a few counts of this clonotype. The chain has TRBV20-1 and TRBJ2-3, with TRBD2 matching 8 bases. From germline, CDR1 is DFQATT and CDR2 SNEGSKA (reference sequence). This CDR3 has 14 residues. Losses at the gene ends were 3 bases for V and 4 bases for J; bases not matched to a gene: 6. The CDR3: CSASKGLEADTQYF. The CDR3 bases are TGCAGTGCTAGTAAGGGACTAGAGGCAGATACGCAGTATTTT.

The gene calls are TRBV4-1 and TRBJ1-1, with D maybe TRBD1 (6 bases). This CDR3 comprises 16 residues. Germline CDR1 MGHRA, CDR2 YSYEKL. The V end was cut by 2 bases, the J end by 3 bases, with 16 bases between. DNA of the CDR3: TGCGCCAGCAGCCAACCTGCCGGGACACCTTACACTGAAGCTTTCTTT. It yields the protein CASSQPAGTPYTEAFF.

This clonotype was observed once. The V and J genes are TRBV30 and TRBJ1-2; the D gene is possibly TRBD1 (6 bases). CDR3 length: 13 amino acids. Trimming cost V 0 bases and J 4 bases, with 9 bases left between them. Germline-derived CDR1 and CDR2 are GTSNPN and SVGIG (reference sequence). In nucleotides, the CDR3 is TGTGCCTGGAGTGTTGGAGGGGGCTATGGCTACACCTTC. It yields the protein CAWSVGGGYGYTF.

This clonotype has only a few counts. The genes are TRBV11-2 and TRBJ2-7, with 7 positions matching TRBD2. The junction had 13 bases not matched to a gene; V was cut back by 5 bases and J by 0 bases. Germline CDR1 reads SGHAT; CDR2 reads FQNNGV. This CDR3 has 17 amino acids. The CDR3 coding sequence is TGTGCCAGCAGCAGATCGTTGAGCGGGGTCTACTCCTACGAGCAGTACTTC. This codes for CASSRSLSGVYSYEQYF.

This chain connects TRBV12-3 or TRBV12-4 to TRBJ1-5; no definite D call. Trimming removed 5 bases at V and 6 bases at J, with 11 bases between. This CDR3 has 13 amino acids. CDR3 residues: CASSALKGQPQHF. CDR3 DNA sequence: TGTGCCAGCAGTGCCTTAAAGGGTCAGCCCCAGCATTTT.

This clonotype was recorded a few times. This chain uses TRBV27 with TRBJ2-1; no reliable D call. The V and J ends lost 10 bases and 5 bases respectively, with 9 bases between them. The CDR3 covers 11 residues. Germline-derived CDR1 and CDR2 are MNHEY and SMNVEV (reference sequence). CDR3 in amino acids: CAIQRNNEQFF. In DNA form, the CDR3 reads TGTGCCATACAACGGAACAATGAGCAGTTCTTC.

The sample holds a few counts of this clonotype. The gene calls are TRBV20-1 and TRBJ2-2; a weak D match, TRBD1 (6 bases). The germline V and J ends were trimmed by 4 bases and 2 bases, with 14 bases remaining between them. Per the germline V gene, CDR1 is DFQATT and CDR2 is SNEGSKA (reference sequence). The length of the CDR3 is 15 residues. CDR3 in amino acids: CSAIPGHRNTGELFF. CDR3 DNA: TGCAGTGCTATACCGGGACACCGTAACACCGGGGAGCTGTTTTTT.

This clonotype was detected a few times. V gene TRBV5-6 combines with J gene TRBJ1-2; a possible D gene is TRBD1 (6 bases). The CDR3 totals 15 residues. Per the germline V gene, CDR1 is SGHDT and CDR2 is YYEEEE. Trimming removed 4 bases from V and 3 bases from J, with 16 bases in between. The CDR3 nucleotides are TGTGCCAGCAGCCCCCTAGTCGGGGGCCACTATGGCTACACCTTC. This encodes CASSPLVGGHYGYTF.

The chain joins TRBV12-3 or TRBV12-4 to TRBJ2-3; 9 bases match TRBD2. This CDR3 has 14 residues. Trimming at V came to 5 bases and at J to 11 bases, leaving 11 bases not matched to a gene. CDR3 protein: CASSGAGGPDVQYF. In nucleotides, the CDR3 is TGTGCCAGCAGTGGGGCGGGGGGGCCAGATGTGCAGTATTTT.

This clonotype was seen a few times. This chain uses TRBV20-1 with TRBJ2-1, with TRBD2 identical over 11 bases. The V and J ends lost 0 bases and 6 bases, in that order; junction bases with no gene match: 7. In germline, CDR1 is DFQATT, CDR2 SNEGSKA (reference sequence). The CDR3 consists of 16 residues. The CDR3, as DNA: TGCAGTGCTAGAGATGGTAGCGGGAGGGAGGGCAATGAGCAGTTCTTC. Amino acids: CSARDGSGREGNEQFF.

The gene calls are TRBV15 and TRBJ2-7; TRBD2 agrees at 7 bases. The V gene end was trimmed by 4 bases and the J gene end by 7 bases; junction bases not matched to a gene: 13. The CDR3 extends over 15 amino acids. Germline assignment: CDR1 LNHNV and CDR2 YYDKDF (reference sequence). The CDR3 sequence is CATSTTGSWGGEQYF. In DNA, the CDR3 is TGTGCCACCAGCACGACTGGGAGTTGGGGGGGGGAGCAGTACTTC.

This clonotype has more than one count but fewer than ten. CDR3: CASTEDGRLGEQYF. The CDR3 coding sequence is TGTGCCAGCACAGAGGACGGCCGCCTCGGCGAGCAGTACTTC. The chain is built from TRBV6-1 and TRBJ2-7; D gene unclear. The germline V gene encodes CDR1 MNHNS and CDR2 SASEGT. CDR3 size: 14 residues. V was shortened by 7 bases and J by 6 bases, with 19 bases between the two germline ends.

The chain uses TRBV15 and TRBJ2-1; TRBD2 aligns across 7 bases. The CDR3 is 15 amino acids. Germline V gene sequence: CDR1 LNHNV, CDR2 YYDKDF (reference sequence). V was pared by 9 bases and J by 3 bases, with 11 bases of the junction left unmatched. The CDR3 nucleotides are TGTGCCACAAAAACGGGGGGAATTGGCTACAATGAGCAGTTCTTC. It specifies CATKTGGIGYNEQFF.

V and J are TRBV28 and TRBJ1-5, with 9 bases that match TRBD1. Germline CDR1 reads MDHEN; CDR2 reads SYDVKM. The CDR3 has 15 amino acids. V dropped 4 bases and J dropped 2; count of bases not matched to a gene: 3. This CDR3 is CASSWTGDGNQPQHF. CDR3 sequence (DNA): TGTGCCAGCAGTTGGACAGGGGACGGCAATCAGCCCCAGCATTTT.

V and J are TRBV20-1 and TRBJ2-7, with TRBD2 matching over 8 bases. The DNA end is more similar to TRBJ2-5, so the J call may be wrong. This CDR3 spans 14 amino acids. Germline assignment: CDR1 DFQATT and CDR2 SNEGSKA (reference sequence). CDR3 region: CSARTTGLEETQYF. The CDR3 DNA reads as TGCAGTGCTAGAACCACGGGACTAGAAGAGACCCAGTACTTC.

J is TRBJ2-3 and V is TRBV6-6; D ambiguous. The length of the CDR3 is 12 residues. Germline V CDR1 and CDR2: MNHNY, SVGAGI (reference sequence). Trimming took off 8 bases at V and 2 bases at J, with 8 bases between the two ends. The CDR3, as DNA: TGTGCCAGCGGGTCCACCACAGATACGCAGTATTTT. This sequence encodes CASGSTTDTQYF.

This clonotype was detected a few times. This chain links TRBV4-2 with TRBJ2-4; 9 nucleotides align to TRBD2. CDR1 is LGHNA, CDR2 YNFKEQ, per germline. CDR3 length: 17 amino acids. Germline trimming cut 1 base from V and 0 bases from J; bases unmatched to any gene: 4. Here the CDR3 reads CASSQGGLALAKNIQYF. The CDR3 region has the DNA TGTGCCAGCAGCCAAGGTGGACTAGCGTTAGCCAAAAACATTCAGTACTTC.

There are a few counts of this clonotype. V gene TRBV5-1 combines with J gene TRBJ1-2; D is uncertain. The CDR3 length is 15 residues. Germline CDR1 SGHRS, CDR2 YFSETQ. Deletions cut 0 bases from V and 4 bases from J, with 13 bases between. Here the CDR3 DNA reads TGCGCCAGCAGCTTGGAAACGGCGGGAGTCTATGGCTACACCTTC. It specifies CASSLETAGVYGYTF.

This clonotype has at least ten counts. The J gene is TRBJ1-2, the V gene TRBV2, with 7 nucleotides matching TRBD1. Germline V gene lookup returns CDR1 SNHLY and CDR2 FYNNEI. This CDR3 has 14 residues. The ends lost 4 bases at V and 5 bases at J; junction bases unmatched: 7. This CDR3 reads CASSGLGQNYGYTF. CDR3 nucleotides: TGTGCCAGCAGTGGTTTGGGACAGAATTATGGCTACACCTTC.

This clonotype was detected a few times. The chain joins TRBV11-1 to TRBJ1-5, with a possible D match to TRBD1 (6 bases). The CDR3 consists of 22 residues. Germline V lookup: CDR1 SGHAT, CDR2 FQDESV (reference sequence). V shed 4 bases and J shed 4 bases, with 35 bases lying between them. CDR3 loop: CASSSPYRGVDRSDSRNQPQHF. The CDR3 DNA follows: TGTGCCAGCAGCTCCCCTTATAGGGGGGTAGATCGTTCGGACAGTAGAAATCAGCCCCAGCATTTT.

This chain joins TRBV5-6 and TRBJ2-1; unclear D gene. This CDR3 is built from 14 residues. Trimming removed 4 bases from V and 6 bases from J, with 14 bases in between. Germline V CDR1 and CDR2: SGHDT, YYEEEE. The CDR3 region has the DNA TGTGCCAGCAGCCCGCGGTTCGCATTCAATGAGCAGTTCTTC. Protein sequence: CASSPRFAFNEQFF.